The clone carrying this T cell receptor (beta chain) came up a few times. Relying on iRepertoire HTBI primers and Arm-PCR of CDR3 regions, the team built TCR beta libraries. Per the original data handling: Throughout the samples, researchers identified 60 to 70 TRBV and approximately 15 TRBJ segments. MiXCR, run by TCRdb on the multiplex PCR reads, gives a single entry per CDR3 protein. TCRdb's processing, not the study's, gives the V and J calls here. This table holds about 210,000 distinct CDR3 sequences, around 20% found once. This CDR3 has 15 amino acids. The ends lost 0 bases at V and 4 bases at J; junction bases unmatched: 5. Per the germline V gene, CDR1 is LNHNV and CDR2 is YYDKDF (reference sequence). This entry is derived from a study of regulatory T cells in long-lasting Graves disease. Time point denoted: newly diagnosed GD, antithyroid drugs for less than 3 months. RNA extracted from PBMCs served as the sequencing template. It was American Thyroid Association guidelines that determined Graves' disease diagnosis.

This same sample was also taken into another study, of T cells in Graves' hyperthyroidism and ophthalmopathy. That source adds: The patients, who ranged from 18 to 65 in age, presented with newly diagnosed hyperthyroidism lasting under 2 months.

The sample was peripheral blood mononuclear cells (PBMCs), taken at new diagnosis, from a patient treated with antithyroid drugs. This chain joins TRBV15 and TRBJ2-5, with TRBD1 matching 7 bases. The receptor comes from a woman aged 25 to 39 with Graves disease. For the CDR3, the DNA is TGTGCCACCAGCAGAGATCGAAGGGGGCCAGAGACCCAGTACTTC. Its translation: CATSRDRRGPETQYF.